These 20 T cell receptor beta chains came from one sample sequenced in a study of blood T cell repertoires in COVID-19. Libraries were prepared by immunoSEQ multiplex PCR; TCRdb keeps only in-frame clonotypes and omits some of them. The sample has approximately 210,000 clones, just over 85% seen once; the top ten hold about 9.9%. The sequenced sample was peripheral blood. All receptors come from a man in his fifties with COVID-19, enrolled during active disease.

This chain connects TRBV7-2 to TRBJ2-7; no definite D call. CDR1 is SGHTA, CDR2 FQGNSA, per germline. V was trimmed by 3 bases and J by 0 bases, leaving 6 bases between them. The CDR3 spans 13 residues. For the CDR3, the DNA is TGTGCCAGCAGCTTTCTAAGCTCCTACGAGCAGTACTTC. Translated, it gives CASSFLSSYEQYF. The complete variable domain, with remaining parts taken from reference TRBV7-2 and TRBJ2-7, reads GAGVSQSPSNKVTEKGKDVELRCDPISGHTALYWYRQSLGQGLEFLIYFQGNSAPDKSGLPSDRFSAERTGGSVSTLTIQRTQQEDSAVYLCASSFLSSYEQYFGPGTRLTVT.

This CDR3 is CASSLEPGGSYEQYF. The CDR3, as DNA: TGCGCCAGCAGCTTGGAACCAGGGGGTTCTTACGAGCAGTACTTC. The V and J genes are TRBV5-1 and TRBJ2-7; 7 bases align to TRBD1. Trimming took 0 bases from V and 4 from J; bases not matched to a gene: 7. CDR1 is SGHRS, CDR2 YFSETQ, per germline. CDR3 length: 15 residues.

This rearrangement joins TRBV29-1 to TRBJ2-1; D might be TRBD2 (5 bases). The V end lost 2 bases, the J end lost 0 bases, and 11 bases lay between the germline ends. The CDR3 has 15 amino acids. From germline, CDR1 is SQVTM and CDR2 ANQGSEA. CDR3 in DNA: TGCAGCGTTGAACGGGAAGCAAGCTCCTACAATGAGCAGTTCTTC. Translated, it gives CSVEREASSYNEQFF.

This chain connects TRBV29-1 to TRBJ1-6, with D unclear. Germline lookup yields CDR1 SQVTM and CDR2 ANQGSEA. V lost 0 bases and J lost 9, with 24 bases in between. There are 18 residues in the CDR3. The CDR3 sequence is CSVEDPPPGCLLISPLHF. In DNA, the CDR3 is TGCAGCGTTGAAGACCCCCCCCCAGGTTGTCTTCTTATTTCACCCCTCCACTTT.

The chain combines TRBV10-3 with TRBJ2-7; TRBD1 aligns across 10 bases. V shed 11 bases and J 2 bases; nucleotides not matched to a gene: 9. CDR1 ENHRY and CDR2 SYGVKD come from the germline V gene. CDR3 size: 14 residues. The CDR3: CAARGTGATYEQYF. The CDR3 coding sequence is TGTGCCGCGAGAGGGACAGGGGCGACCTACGAGCAGTACTTC.

This clone was counted a single time. This sequence joins TRBV25-1 and TRBJ1-2; 9 nucleotides align to TRBD1. Trimming took 3 bases from V and 5 from J; bases not matched to a gene: 7. There are 15 residues in the CDR3. Germline V gene data show CDR1 as MGHDK and CDR2 as SYGVNS. CDR3 coding DNA: TGTGCCAGCAGTGATGTGGGACAGGGTATTTATGGCTACACCTTC. As protein: CASSDVGQGIYGYTF.

The chain is built from TRBV5-1 and TRBJ1-5; 9 bases align to TRBD1. Germline CDR1 reads SGHRS; CDR2 reads YFSETQ. The CDR3 is 15 amino acids. Germline trimming cut 7 bases from V and 4 bases from J; bases unmatched to any gene: 9. CDR3 sequence (DNA): TGCGCCAGCCAACCGGACAGGGGTCCGAATCAGCCCCAGCATTTT. Translation gives CASQPDRGPNQPQHF.

V gene TRBV19 combines with J gene TRBJ1-5, with TRBD1 identical over 7 bases. The CDR3 totals 15 residues. V dropped 3 bases and J dropped 2; count of bases not matched to a gene: 4. CDR1 is LNHDA and CDR2 is SQIVND in the germline V gene (reference sequence). The CDR3 region has the DNA TGTGCCAGTAGTATCGGGGACAGCCGCAATCAGCCCCAGCATTTT. Translated: CASSIGDSRNQPQHF. Combining the CDR3 with reference TRBV19 and TRBJ1-5 gives the whole variable domain DGGITQSPKYLFRKEGQNVTLSCEQNLNHDAMYWYRQDPGQGLRLIYYSQIVNDFQKGDIAEGYSVSREKKESFPLTVTSAQKNPTAFYLCASSIGDSRNQPQHFGDGTRLSIL.

In this sample, this clone turned up a few times. One end of the junction varies from germline; a read error may be responsible. The V call is TRBV7-2, the J call TRBJ2-7; D uncertain. The CDR3 contains 16 residues. In germline, CDR1 is SGHTA, CDR2 FQGNSA. CDR3 in amino acids: CASSLGSTVRTYEQYF. CDR3 nucleotides: TGTGCCAGCAGTTTAGGGTCCACAGTCAGAACCTACGAGCAGTACTTC. Combining the CDR3 with reference TRBV7-2 and TRBJ2-7 gives the whole variable domain GAGVSQSPSNKVTEKGKDVELRCDPISGHTALYWYRQSLGQGLEFLIYFQGNSAPDKSGLPSDRFSAERTGGSVSTLTIQRTQQEDSAVYLCASSLGSTVRTYEQYFGPGTRLTVT.

This chain links TRBV27 with TRBJ1-4, with D possibly being TRBD1 (6 bases). Trimming pared 2 bases from V and 4 bases from J, leaving 11 bases between. This CDR3 has 15 residues. Germline V gene lookup returns CDR1 MNHEY and CDR2 SMNVEV (reference sequence). CDR3 in DNA: TGTGCCAGCAGTTTAAGGGGGAATGGTAATGAAAAACTGTTTTTT. Translated, it gives CASSLRGNGNEKLFF.

CDR3 in DNA: TGTGCCAGCAGTTACTCCGGGAAGGAGCAGTACTTC. Protein: CASSYSGKEQYF. This chain uses TRBV6-5 with TRBJ2-7; possible D gene TRBD2, 5 bases. Deletions cut 0 bases from V and 7 bases from J, with 7 bases between. The CDR3 extends over 12 amino acids. Germline values: CDR1 MNHEY, CDR2 SVGAGI.

The rearrangement links TRBV27 to TRBJ2-7, with a possible D match to TRBD2 (6 bases). Per germline, CDR1 MNHEY and CDR2 SMNVEV (reference sequence). CDR3 length: 13 residues. V was clipped by 7 bases and J by 0 bases, with 10 bases between them. The DNA for the CDR3 is TGTGCCAGCACGGGAGAAAACTCCTACGAGCAGTACTTC. Its protein is CASTGENSYEQYF.

The chain joins TRBV3-1 (or the pseudogene TRBV3-2) to TRBJ2-2; 11 positions agree with TRBD2. J was trimmed by 1 base and V by 7 bases; bases with no gene match: 2. Germline values: CDR1 LGHDT, CDR2 YNNKEL (reference sequence). The CDR3 loop spans 15 amino acids. The CDR3 DNA reads as TGTGCCAGCACCGGGACTAGCGGGAACACCGGGGAGCTGTTTTTT. The encoded protein is CASTGTSGNTGELFF.

This chain uses TRBV15 with TRBJ2-3; D is possibly TRBD2 (6 bases). Trimming shortened V by 3 bases and J by 10 bases, and 17 bases separated the two germline ends. CDR3 length: 14 amino acids. The germline V gene has CDR1 LNHNV and CDR2 YYDKDF (reference sequence). The CDR3: CATSRGGRGAPQYF. In DNA form, the CDR3 reads TGTGCCACCAGCAGGGGGGGTAGAGGTGCTCCGCAGTATTTT.

The chain carries TRBV28 and TRBJ2-7; 13 nucleotides agree with TRBD2. Germline CDR1 is MDHEN and CDR2 is SYDVKM. V lost 6 bases, J lost 1 base, and 6 bases stayed unmatched. This CDR3 spans 16 amino acids. In DNA form, the CDR3 reads TGTGCCAGCAGAAACGGGGGACTAGCGGGATCCTACGAGCAGTACTTC. Residues: CASRNGGLAGSYEQYF.

V is TRBV10-2 and J is TRBJ2-2, with D possibly TRBD2 on 5 matching bases. Germline assignment: CDR1 WSHSY and CDR2 SAAADI. Trimming pared 5 bases from V and 3 bases from J, leaving 7 bases between. The CDR3 loop spans 13 amino acids. CDR3 in amino acids: CASSQADTGELFF. The CDR3 nucleotides are TGCGCCAGCAGTCAAGCGGACACCGGGGAGCTGTTTTTT.

The CDR3 region is CASTRLGTGDQPQHF. CDR3 nucleotide sequence: TGTGCCAGCACCCGATTGGGGACGGGGGATCAGCCCCAGCATTTT. The rearrangement links TRBV19 to TRBJ1-5, with D possibly TRBD1 on 5 matching bases. CDR1 and CDR2 from the germline V gene are LNHDA and SQIVND (reference sequence). This CDR3 comprises 15 residues. Trimming pared 9 bases from V and 5 bases from J, leaving 20 bases between.

V gene TRBV2 combines with J gene TRBJ1-2, with unresolved D. The CDR3 has 14 amino acids. Germline V gene sequence: CDR1 SNHLY, CDR2 FYNNEI. V lost 4 bases and J 5 bases, leaving 14 bases between the germline ends. CDR3 region: CASSAGRSIYGYTF. The CDR3 nucleotides are TGTGCCAGCAGTGCCGGGAGATCAATTTATGGCTACACCTTC.

About this clone: Other nucleotide sequences from this sample produce the same CDR3. The chain has TRBV11-2 and TRBJ1-1; TRBD1 matches 8 bases. Per germline, CDR1 SGHAT and CDR2 FQNNGV. V lost 4 bases, J lost 6 bases, and 4 bases stayed unmatched. The CDR3 spans 13 residues. The CDR3 region is CASSSDRGAEAFF. In nucleotides, the CDR3 is TGTGCCAGCAGCTCTGACAGGGGCGCTGAAGCTTTCTTT. The full variable domain, its missing parts supplied by reference TRBV11-2 and TRBJ1-1, is EAGVAQSPRYKIIEKRQSVAFWCNPISGHATLYWYQQILGQGPKLLIQFQNNGVVDDSQLPKDRFSAERLKGVDSTLKIQPAKLEDSAVYLCASSSDRGAEAFFGQGTRLTVV.

The V and J genes are TRBV9 and TRBJ1-6, with 8 bases matching TRBD1. In germline, CDR1 is SGDLS, CDR2 YYNGEE. Trimming took 3 bases from V and 10 from J; bases not matched to a gene: 9. The CDR3 contains 15 residues. The CDR3 here is CASSGRDRGLSPLHF. The CDR3 DNA follows: TGTGCCAGCAGCGGACGAGACAGGGGTTTATCACCCCTCCACTTT.